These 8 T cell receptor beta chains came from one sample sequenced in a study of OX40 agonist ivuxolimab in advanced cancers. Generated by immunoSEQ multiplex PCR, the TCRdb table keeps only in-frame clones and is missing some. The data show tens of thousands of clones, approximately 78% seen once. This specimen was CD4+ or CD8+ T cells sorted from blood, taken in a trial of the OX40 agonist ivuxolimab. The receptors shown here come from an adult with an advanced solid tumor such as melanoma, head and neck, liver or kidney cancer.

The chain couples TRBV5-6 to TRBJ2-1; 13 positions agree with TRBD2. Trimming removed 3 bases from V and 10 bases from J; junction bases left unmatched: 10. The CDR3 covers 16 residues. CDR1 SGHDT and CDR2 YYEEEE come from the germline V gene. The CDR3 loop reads CASSSGTSGRVWEQFF. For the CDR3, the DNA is TGTGCCAGCAGCTCGGGAACTAGCGGGAGGGTCTGGGAGCAGTTCTTC.

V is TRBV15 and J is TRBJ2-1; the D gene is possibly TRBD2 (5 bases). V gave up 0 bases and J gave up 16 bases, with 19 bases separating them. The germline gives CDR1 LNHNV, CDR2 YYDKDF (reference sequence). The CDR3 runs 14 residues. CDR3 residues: CATSRDQGRVVLFF. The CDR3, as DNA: TGTGCCACCAGCAGAGATCAAGGGCGGGTGGTTCTATTCTTC.

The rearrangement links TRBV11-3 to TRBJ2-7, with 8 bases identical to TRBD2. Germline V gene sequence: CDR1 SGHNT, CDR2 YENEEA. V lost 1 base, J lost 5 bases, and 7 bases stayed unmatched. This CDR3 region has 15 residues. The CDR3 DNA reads TGTGCCAGCAGCTTAGCCGGGACTAGGATGCACGAGCAGTACTTC. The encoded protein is CASSLAGTRMHEQYF.

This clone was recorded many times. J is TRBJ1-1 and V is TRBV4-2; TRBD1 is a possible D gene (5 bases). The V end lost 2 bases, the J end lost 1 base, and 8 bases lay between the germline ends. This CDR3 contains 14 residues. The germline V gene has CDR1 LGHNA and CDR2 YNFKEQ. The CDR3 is CASSQQQENTEAFF. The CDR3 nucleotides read TGTGCCAGCAGCCAACAACAGGAGAACACTGAAGCTTTCTTT.

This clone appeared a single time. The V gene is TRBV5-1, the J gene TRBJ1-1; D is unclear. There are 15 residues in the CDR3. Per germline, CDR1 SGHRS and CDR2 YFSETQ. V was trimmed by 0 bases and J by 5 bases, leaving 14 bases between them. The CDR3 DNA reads TGCGCCAGCAGCTTGGCACCCACAGTCATAACTGAAGCTTTCTTT. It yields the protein CASSLAPTVITEAFF.

CDR3 loop: CASSEQGGDGGNTIYF. The DNA of the CDR3 is TGTGCCAGCAGTGAACAAGGGGGAGATGGTGGAAACACCATATATTTT. The rearrangement uses TRBV6-1 and TRBJ1-3; D is perhaps TRBD1 (6 bases). V lost 2 bases, J lost 3 bases, and 14 bases lay in between. Germline V CDR1 and CDR2: MNHNS, SASEGT. The CDR3 runs 16 residues.

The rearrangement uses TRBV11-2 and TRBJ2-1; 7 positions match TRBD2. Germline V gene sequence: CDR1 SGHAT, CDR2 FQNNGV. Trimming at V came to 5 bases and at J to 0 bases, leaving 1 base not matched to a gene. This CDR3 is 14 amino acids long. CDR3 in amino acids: CASSASGSYNEQFF. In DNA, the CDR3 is TGTGCCAGCAGCGCTAGCGGCTCCTACAATGAGCAGTTCTTC.

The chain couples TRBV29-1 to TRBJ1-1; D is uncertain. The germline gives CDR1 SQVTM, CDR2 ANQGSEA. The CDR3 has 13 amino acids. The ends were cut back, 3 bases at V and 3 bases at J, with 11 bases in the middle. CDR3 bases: TGCAGCGTTGAGGCGAGGGAGCACACTGAAGCTTTCTTT. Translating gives CSVEAREHTEAFF.